A selection of T cell receptor beta chains follows, all from one sample in a study of shared clonotypes between healthy human individuals. Assay: immunoSEQ multiplex PCR; the TCRdb copy retains only in-frame clones and omits some. The sample holds about 1 million clones, around four fifths seen once. Sequenced material: memory CD4+ T cells sorted from blood. The source of these receptors is a man aged 18 to 29 in good health. CDR3s include the opening cysteine and the closing phenylalanine or tryptophan. Fields, in order: CDR3 protein, V gene, J gene, D gene. A D gene is named only where the DNA matches it firmly.

CDR3 protein: CASRQGLGPNYGYTF; V gene: TRBV9; J gene: TRBJ1-2; D gene: -
CDR3 protein: CASNPGGGSDTQYF; V gene: TRBV19; J gene: TRBJ2-3; D gene: TRBD2
CDR3 protein: CASSAIGLGDEQYF; V gene: TRBV9; J gene: TRBJ2-7; D gene: -
CDR3 protein: CASSEALDRNEQFF; V gene: TRBV5-1; J gene: TRBJ2-1; D gene: -
CDR3 protein: CASSRSELGKNIQYF; V gene: TRBV11-1; J gene: TRBJ2-4; D gene: -
CDR3 protein: CASSDQGRETQYF; V gene: TRBV9; J gene: TRBJ2-5; D gene: -
CDR3 protein: CAGQGGSYGYTF; V gene: TRBV10-3; J gene: TRBJ1-2; D gene: TRBD1
CDR3 protein: CASSWGNQPQHF; V gene: TRBV7-2; J gene: TRBJ1-5; D gene: -
CDR3 protein: CASSLPTGYEQYF; V gene: TRBV6-6; J gene: TRBJ2-7; D gene: -
CDR3 protein: CASSERGGEADTQYF; V gene: TRBV6-1; J gene: TRBJ2-3; D gene: -
CDR3 protein: CASSISGNSGNTIYF; V gene: TRBV19; J gene: TRBJ1-3; D gene: -
CDR3 protein: CASRLRSGRGEQYF; V gene: TRBV7-8; J gene: TRBJ2-7; D gene: TRBD2
CDR3 protein: CAIRGSGANTGELFF; V gene: TRBV10-3; J gene: TRBJ2-2; D gene: TRBD2
CDR3 protein: CAISSGLWANEKLFF; V gene: TRBV10-3; J gene: TRBJ1-4; D gene: -
CDR3 protein: CASSSTTDRGLSVGYTF; V gene: TRBV5-1; J gene: TRBJ1-2; D gene: TRBD1
CDR3 protein: CASSLLRSNTEAFF; V gene: TRBV7-2; J gene: TRBJ1-1; D gene: -
CDR3 protein: CASPKNGTSGKVGYEQYF; V gene: TRBV23-1; J gene: TRBJ2-7; D gene: TRBD2
CDR3 protein: CASSLGRAGLAGELFF; V gene: TRBV5-4; J gene: TRBJ2-2; D gene: -
CDR3 protein: CASSLAGGSPKYEQYF; V gene: TRBV6-6; J gene: TRBJ2-7; D gene: TRBD2
CDR3 protein: CASSPNRQGKLFF; V gene: TRBV6-6; J gene: TRBJ1-4; D gene: -
CDR3 protein: CASSLLGGKLGQETQYF; V gene: TRBV28; J gene: TRBJ2-5; D gene: -
CDR3 protein: CASSDVISWGSQETQYF; V gene: TRBV2; J gene: TRBJ2-5; D gene: -
CDR3 protein: CASSPGTGRADTQYF; V gene: TRBV5-1; J gene: TRBJ2-3; D gene: TRBD1
CDR3 protein: CASSVVGGNQPQHF; V gene: TRBV6-1; J gene: TRBJ1-5; D gene: -
CDR3 protein: CASGTVNTGELFF; V gene: TRBV27; J gene: TRBJ2-2; D gene: TRBD1
CDR3 protein: CASSPLGASGNTIYF; V gene: TRBV19; J gene: TRBJ1-3; D gene: -
CDR3 protein: CASSAQDSLYTF; V gene: TRBV6-1; J gene: TRBJ1-2; D gene: -
CDR3 protein: CASSLSSPYEQYF; V gene: TRBV28; J gene: TRBJ2-7; D gene: -
CDR3 protein: CTSSQDSAATSPTDTQYF; V gene: TRBV1; J gene: TRBJ2-3; D gene: -
CDR3 protein: CAWSAGTGYNSPLHF; V gene: TRBV30; J gene: TRBJ1-6; D gene: TRBD1
CDR3 protein: CASSDSGSTLNEQFF; V gene: TRBV9; J gene: TRBJ2-1; D gene: TRBD2
CDR3 protein: CATSREDLGARRPQHF; V gene: TRBV15; J gene: TRBJ1-5; D gene: -
CDR3 protein: CASSDWATEAFF; V gene: TRBV2; J gene: TRBJ1-1; D gene: -
CDR3 protein: CAWSAPPTSLPRTQYF; V gene: TRBV30; J gene: TRBJ2-5; D gene: -
CDR3 protein: CASSEALQAVNSPLHF; V gene: TRBV6-1; J gene: TRBJ1-6; D gene: -
CDR3 protein: CASSMDYSNQPQHF; V gene: TRBV18; J gene: TRBJ1-5; D gene: -
CDR3 protein: CASSPTLGNEQFF; V gene: TRBV7-2; J gene: TRBJ2-1; D gene: -
CDR3 protein: CASSSRGENTEAFF; V gene: TRBV19; J gene: TRBJ1-1; D gene: -
CDR3 protein: CASRVGTEINEAFF; V gene: TRBV5-1; J gene: TRBJ1-1; D gene: TRBD1
CDR3 protein: CASSADRGRGTQYF; V gene: TRBV5-1; J gene: TRBJ2-5; D gene: -
CDR3 protein: CASSPTVGSAETQYF; V gene: TRBV11-2; J gene: TRBJ2-5; D gene: -
CDR3 protein: CASSQDRGNYGYTF; V gene: TRBV4-1; J gene: TRBJ1-2; D gene: -
CDR3 protein: CASSVWEETQYF; V gene: TRBV2; J gene: TRBJ2-5; D gene: -
CDR3 protein: CASSRSSGETQYF; V gene: TRBV7-7; J gene: TRBJ2-5; D gene: TRBD2
CDR3 protein: CASSPGQGKKNTEAFF; V gene: TRBV27; J gene: TRBJ1-1; D gene: TRBD1
CDR3 protein: CASSGQVGNTIYF; V gene: TRBV6-1; J gene: TRBJ1-3; D gene: -
CDR3 protein: CASKRTDNSPLHF; V gene: TRBV25-1; J gene: TRBJ1-6; D gene: -
CDR3 protein: CASSPNPGTYEQYF; V gene: TRBV5-1; J gene: TRBJ2-7; D gene: -
CDR3 protein: CASSLALSTEAFF; V gene: TRBV7-9; J gene: TRBJ1-1; D gene: -